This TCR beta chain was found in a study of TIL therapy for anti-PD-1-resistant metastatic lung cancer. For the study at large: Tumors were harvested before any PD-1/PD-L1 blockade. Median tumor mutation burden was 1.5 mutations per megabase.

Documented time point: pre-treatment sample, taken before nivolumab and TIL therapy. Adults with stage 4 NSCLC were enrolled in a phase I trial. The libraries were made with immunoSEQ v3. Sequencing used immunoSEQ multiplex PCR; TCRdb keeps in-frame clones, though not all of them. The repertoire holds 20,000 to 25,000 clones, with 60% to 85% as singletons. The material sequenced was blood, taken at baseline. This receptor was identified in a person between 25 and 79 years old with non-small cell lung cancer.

The CDR3 nucleotides are TGTGCCAGCAGTCCAACAGGGACGGGGACCACTGAAGCTTTCTTT. The encoded protein is CASSPTGTGTTEAFF. The gene calls are TRBV28 and TRBJ1-1, with D perhaps matching TRBD1 (6 bases). With 5 bases removed from V and 4 bases from J, the gap between germline ends came to 17 bases. The CDR3 covers 15 residues. Germline loops: CDR1 MDHEN, CDR2 SYDVKM.